This T cell receptor (beta chain) originates from a study of regulatory T cells in long-lasting Graves disease (dated by TCRdb to about 2021). The study in broad terms: Persistent Graves' disease was defined as persistently positive TSH receptor autoantibodies together with antithyroid drug treatment for over 5 years. The study was conducted in China and was registered as a clinical trial. A total of around 35 samples were covered by TCR sequencing, comprising approximately 13 persistent and around 20 newly diagnosed Graves' disease patients. Patients with persistent Graves' disease were compared with patients with newly diagnosed Graves' disease using TCR sequencing and RNA sequencing of peripheral blood. Antithyroid drugs had been taken for about 9.7 years on average by persistent Graves' disease patients in the clinical cohort.

V is pruned by 8 bases and J by 3 bases, leaving 9 bases of the junction without a gene match. The germline V gene supplies CDR1 KGHSH and CDR2 LQKENI. Including cysteine and phenylalanine, the CDR3 has 14 amino acids. Only CDR3 DNA is held: 42 bases, read in frame from base 1. Library construction relied on multiplex PCR. Sequencing took place on an Illumina HiSeq 4000. iRepertoire HTBI primers and Arm-PCR amplification of CDR3 regions were used to construct TCR beta libraries. PCR products were gel purified before sequencing. Processing in the source paper ran as follows. Across samples, approximately 68 TRBV and 14 TRBJ segments were identified and used for gene usage analysis of CDR3 amino acid clonotypes. Filtered high-quality paired reads were merged into contigs using COPE and FqMerger. Contigs were aligned with BLAST to IMGT TRBV, TRBD and TRBJ reference genes, and CDR3 was defined per IMGT. Clonotypes above 0.1% frequency were classified as highly expanded clones. Shannon entropy served as the measure of repertoire diversity, while the Gini coefficient captured V-J evenness. A clonotype found in more than one individual was treated as public. TCRdb itself trimmed the public reads at Q25 with fastp, ran MiXCR and retained productive beta chains. Each record represents a unique CDR3 protein, reported with the most common genes and DNA among its rows. The V and J calls come from TCRdb's annotation, not from the publication. The sample has some 340,000 distinct CDR3 sequences on record, roughly 25% of them singletons. The ten largest clones represent 28% of the sample.

The time point label on this specimen signifies: persistent/refractory GD, antithyroid drugs over 5 years with positive TRAb. For both TCR sequencing and RNA sequencing, RNA was extracted from PBMCs in TRIzol. The diagnosis of Graves' disease was made according to American Thyroid Association guidelines. Patients were recruited from an endocrinology department in Xi'an, China. Each patient gave around 9.2 milliliters of peripheral blood, collected in an EDTA anticoagulant tube. Ficoll Paque Plus density gradient separation was used to isolate PBMCs, and no further T cell sorting was done. An Agilent 2100 Bioanalyzer and agarose gel were used to assess RNA quality, and a NanoDrop 2000 was used to measure RNA concentration. This clonotype was detected only a few times. Its specific antigen is unknown. Per-base quality was not reported, and no clone a single base away is much larger than it. Broader findings and caveats from the paper: The small sample size was acknowledged by the authors as a limitation that may reduce accuracy. Only the TCR beta chain was sequenced and analyzed. Lower TCR Shannon entropy and fewer highly expanded clones were observed in persistent Graves' disease patients than in newly diagnosed patients, which suggested clonal expansion. TRBV28, TRBJ1-2 and TRBJ2-5 were preferentially used in persistent disease, while TRBV20-1 and TRBJ2-1 were favored in newly diagnosed disease. Patients with persistent disease shared more public clonotypes (around 2,500) than newly diagnosed patients did (966). The study examined only peripheral blood because the primary lesion, thyroid tissue, could not be accessed.

The specimen was peripheral blood mononuclear cells (PBMCs), collected when the disease was refractory, from a patient treated with antithyroid drugs. Recombination linked TRBV18 to TRBJ2-7; TRBD2 agrees with 8 junctional bases. The sequence was obtained from a middle-aged woman with Graves disease. Donor details come from another sample of the same person, matched by shared clones. CDR3 protein: CASALPGLVYEQYF. The DNA is TGTGCCAGCGCCCTACCGGGACTAGTCTACGAGCAGTACTTC.